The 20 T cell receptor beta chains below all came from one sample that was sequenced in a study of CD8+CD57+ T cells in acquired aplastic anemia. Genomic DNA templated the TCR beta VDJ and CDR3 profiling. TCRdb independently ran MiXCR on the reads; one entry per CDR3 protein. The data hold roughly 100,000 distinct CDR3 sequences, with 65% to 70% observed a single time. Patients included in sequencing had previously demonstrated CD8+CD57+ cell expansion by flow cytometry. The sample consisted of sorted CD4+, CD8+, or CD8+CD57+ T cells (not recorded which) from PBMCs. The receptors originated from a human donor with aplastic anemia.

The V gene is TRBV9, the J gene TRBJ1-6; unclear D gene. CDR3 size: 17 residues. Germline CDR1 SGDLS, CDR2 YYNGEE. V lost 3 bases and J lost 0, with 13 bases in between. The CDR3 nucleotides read TGTGCCAGCAGCGCCCTCCCCCAAAGCTCCTATAATTCACCCCTCCACTTT. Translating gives CASSALPQSSYNSPLHF. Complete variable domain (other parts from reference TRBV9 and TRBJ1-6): DSGVTQTPKHLITATGQRVTLRCSPRSGDLSVYWYQQSLDQGLQFLIQYYNGEERAKGNILERFSAQQFPDLHSELNLSSLELGDSALYFCASSALPQSSYNSPLHFGNGTRLTVT.

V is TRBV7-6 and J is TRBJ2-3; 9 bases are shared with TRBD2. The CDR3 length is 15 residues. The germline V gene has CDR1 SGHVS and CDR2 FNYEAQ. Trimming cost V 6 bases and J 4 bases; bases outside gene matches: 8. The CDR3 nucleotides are TGTGCCAGCAGTTTAAGCGGGGGGCCCCCAGATACGCAGTATTTT. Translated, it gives CASSLSGGPPDTQYF.

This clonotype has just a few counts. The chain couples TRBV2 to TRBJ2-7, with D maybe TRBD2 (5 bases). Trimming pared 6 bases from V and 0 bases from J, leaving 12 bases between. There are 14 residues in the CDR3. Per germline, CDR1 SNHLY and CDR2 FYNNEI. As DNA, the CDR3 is TGTGCCAGCAGGGCCAGAGGGCACTCCTACGAGCAGTACTTC. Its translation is CASRARGHSYEQYF. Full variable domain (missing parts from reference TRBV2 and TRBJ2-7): EPEVTQTPSHQVTQMGQEVILRCVPISNHLYFYWYRQILGQKVEFLVSFYNNEISEKSEIFDDQFSVERPDGSNFTLKIRSTKLEDSAMYFCASRARGHSYEQYFGPGTRLTVT.

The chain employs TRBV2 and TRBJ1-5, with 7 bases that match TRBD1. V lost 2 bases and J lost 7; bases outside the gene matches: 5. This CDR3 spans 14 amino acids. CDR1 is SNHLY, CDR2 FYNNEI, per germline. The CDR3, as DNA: TGTGCCAGCAGTGAATTAGACAGGGCCCAGCCCCAGCATTTT. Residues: CASSELDRAQPQHF.

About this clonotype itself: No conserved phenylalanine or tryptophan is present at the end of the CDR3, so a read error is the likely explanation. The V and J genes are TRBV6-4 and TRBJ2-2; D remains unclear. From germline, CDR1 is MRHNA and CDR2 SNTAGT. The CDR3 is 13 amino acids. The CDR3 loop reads CASSVGNTGELFS. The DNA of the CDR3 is TGTGCCAGCAGTGTGGGGAACACTGGGGAGCTGTTTTCT.

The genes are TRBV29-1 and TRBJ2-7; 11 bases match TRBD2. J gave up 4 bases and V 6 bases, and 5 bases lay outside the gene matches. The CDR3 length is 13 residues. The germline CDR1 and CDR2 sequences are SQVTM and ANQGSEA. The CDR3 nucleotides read TGCAGCGTCACCGGGACTAGCGGTTACGAGCAGTACTTC. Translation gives CSVTGTSGYEQYF.

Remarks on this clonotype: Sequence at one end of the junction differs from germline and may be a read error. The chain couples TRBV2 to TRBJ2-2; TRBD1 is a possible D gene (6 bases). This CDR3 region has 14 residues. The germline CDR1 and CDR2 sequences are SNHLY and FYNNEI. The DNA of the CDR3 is TGTGCCAGCAGCAGAGGGGGTAACACCGAGGAGCTGTTTTTT. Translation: CASSRGGNTEELFF. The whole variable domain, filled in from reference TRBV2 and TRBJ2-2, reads EPEVTQTPSHQVTQMGQEVILRCVPISNHLYFYWYRQILGQKVEFLVSFYNNEISEKSEIFDDQFSVERPDGSNFTLKIRSTKLEDSAMYFCASSRGGNTEELFFGEGSRLTVL.

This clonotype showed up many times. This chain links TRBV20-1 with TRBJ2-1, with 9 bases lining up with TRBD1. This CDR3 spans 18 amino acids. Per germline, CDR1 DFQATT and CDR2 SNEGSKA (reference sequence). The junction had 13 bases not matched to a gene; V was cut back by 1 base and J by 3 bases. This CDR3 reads CSARVTGGNKLFYNEQFF. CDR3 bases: TGCAGTGCTAGAGTGACAGGGGGTAATAAGCTCTTCTACAATGAGCAGTTCTTC.

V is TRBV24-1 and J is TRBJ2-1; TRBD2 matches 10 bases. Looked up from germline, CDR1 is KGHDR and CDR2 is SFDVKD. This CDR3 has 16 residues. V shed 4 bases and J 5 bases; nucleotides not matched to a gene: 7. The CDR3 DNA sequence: TGTGCCACCAGTGACTCAATCACTAGCGGGGACAATGAGCAGTTCTTC. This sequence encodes CATSDSITSGDNEQFF.

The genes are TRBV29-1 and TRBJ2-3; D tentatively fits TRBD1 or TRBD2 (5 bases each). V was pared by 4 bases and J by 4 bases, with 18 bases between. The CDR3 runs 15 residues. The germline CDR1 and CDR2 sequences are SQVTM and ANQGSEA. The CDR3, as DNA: TGCAGCGTTGCCGGGACCCCAAGAGAGCCAGATACGCAGTATTTT. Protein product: CSVAGTPREPDTQYF.

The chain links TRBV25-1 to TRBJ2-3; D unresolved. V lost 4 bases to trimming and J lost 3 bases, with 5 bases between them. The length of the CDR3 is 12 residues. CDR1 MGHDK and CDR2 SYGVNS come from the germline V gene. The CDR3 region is CASSAYTDTQYF. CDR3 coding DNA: TGTGCCAGCAGTGCCTATACAGATACGCAGTATTTT.

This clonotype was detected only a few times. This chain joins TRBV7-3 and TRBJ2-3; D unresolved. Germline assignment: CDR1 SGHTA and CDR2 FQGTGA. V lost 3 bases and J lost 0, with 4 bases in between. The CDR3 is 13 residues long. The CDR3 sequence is CASSFGSTDTQYF. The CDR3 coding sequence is TGTGCCAGCAGCTTCGGCAGCACAGATACGCAGTATTTT.

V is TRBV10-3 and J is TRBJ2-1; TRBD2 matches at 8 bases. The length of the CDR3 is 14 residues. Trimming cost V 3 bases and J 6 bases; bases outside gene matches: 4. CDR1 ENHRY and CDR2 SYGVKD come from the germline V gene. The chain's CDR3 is CAISEGLAVNEQFF. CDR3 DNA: TGTGCCATCAGTGAAGGACTAGCAGTCAATGAGCAGTTCTTC.

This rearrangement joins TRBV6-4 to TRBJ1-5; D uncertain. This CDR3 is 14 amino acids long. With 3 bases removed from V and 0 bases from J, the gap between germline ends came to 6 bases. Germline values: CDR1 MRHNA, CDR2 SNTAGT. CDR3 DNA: TGTGCCAGCAGTGAGGCACCTAGCAATCAGCCCCAGCATTTT. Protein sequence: CASSEAPSNQPQHF.

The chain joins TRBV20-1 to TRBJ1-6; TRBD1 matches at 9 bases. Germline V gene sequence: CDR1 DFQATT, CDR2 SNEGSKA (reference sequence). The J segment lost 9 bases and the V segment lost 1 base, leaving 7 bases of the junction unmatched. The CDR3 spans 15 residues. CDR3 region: CSARGPTGGGSPLHF. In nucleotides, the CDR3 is TGCAGTGCTAGAGGTCCGACAGGGGGAGGTTCACCCCTCCACTTT.

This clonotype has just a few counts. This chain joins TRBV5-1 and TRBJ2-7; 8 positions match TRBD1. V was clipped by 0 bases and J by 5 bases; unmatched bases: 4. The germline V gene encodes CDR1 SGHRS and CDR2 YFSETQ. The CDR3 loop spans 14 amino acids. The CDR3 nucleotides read TGCGCCAGCAGCTTGGTACGGACAGGGCACGAGCAGTACTTC. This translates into CASSLVRTGHEQYF.

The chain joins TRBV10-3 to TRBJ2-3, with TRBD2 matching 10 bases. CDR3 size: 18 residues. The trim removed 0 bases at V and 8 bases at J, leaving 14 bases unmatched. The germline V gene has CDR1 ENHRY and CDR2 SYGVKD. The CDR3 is CAISESTLTSGTMGTQYF. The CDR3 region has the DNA TGTGCCATCAGTGAGTCGACTCTTACTAGCGGGACGATGGGTACGCAGTATTTT.

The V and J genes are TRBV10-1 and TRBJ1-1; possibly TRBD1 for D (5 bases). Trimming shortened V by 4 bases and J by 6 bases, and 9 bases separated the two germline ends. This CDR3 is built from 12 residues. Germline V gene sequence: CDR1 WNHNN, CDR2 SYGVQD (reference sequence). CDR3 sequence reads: CASSGRGSEAFF. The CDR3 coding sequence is TGCGCCAGCAGTGGAAGGGGATCTGAAGCTTTCTTT.

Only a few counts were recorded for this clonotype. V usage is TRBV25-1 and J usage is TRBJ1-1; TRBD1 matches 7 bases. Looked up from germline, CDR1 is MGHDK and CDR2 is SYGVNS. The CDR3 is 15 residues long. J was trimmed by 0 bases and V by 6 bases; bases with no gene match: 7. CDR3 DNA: TGTGCCAGCAGAGAGACAGGGATTATGAACACTGAAGCTTTCTTT. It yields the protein CASRETGIMNTEAFF.

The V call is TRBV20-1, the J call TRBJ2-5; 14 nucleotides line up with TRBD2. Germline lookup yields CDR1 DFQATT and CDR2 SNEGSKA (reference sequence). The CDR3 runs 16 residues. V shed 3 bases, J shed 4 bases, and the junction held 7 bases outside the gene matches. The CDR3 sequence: CSARKTSGGAPETQYF. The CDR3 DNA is TGCAGTGCTAGGAAGACTAGCGGGGGGGCCCCAGAGACCCAGTACTTC.